Listed below are T cell receptor beta chains from one sample, sequenced in a study of blood T cell repertoires in COVID-19. Some clones are missing from TCRdb's copy, which holds only in-frame ones; the method was immunoSEQ multiplex PCR. The data hold about 200,000 clones, with 70% to 90% observed a single time. Input material: peripheral blood. These receptors were collected from a woman aged 70 to 79 with acute or convalescent COVID-19. Each CDR3 is given without its conserved first and last residue. D genes are given only for firm matches.

D gene	V gene	CDR3 protein
TRBD2	TRBV6-2/TRBV6-3	ASSYSRGLAGAGNEQF
TRBD1	TRBV12-3/TRBV12-4	ASTADRFETQY
NA	TRBV5-8	ASSRGQYNEQF
NA	TRBV19	ASRADQNTEAF
NA	TRBV2	ASIALTSGANVLT
NA	TRBV18	ASSPPNRSGNTIY
NA	TRBV11-1	ASSLGQGRTDTQY
NA	TRBV7-2	ASSSQRAGELF
NA	TRBV5-1	ASSLGQQDNSPLH
NA	TRBV5-1	ASSLAKQGNTGELF
NA	TRBV27	ASSLEGMNTEAF
TRBD1	TRBV18	ASSLRQGYEQY
NA	TRBV29-1	SMEWSGLNEQF
TRBD1	TRBV18	ASSPGTGVEKLF
NA	TRBV10-2	ASSDGGQLWTGELF
NA	TRBV9	ASSAGDPAYEQY
NA	TRBV21-1	ASSPWTGGSPDTQY
TRBD1	TRBV7-9	ASSLPGQNEKLF
NA	TRBV28	ASSPGGDRYYGYT
NA	TRBV5-1	ASSLADRNEKLF
NA	TRBV29-1	SAGGDAYGYT
TRBD1	TRBV5-4	ASHQPGQGSLIYGYT
NA	TRBV11-2	ASSSTGDNQPQH
NA	TRBV5-6	ASTGWGYTEAF
TRBD1	TRBV6-6	ASSYSRGGGETQY
TRBD2	TRBV4-1	ASSRGGGTDTQY
NA	TRBV14	ASSQVKMGANTIY
TRBD2	TRBV6-2/TRBV6-3	ASSAILAGPYEQY
TRBD2	TRBV2	ASSGLAANEQF
NA	TRBV28	ASSFAGPSYNEQF
NA	TRBV6-2/TRBV6-3	ASSPNRDGAF
TRBD1	TRBV27	ASSSAGTGQETQY
TRBD2	TRBV5-1	ASTAFKTSGVGETQY
NA	TRBV19	ASSSRLVRDSPLH
TRBD1	TRBV3-1/TRBV3-2	ASSSTTGAHEQY
NA	TRBV11-3	ASSPGPAGTGELF